This entry features one TCR beta chain sequence. Its antigen is unknown. No much larger clone is present one base from it, and per-base qualities are unavailable. This specimen belongs to a study of blood T cell repertoires in COVID-19 (TCRdb year 2020). Regarding the research as a whole: The collaborator samples originated in the United States, Italy and Spain and spanned the acute and convalescent phases of COVID-19. The material from the prospective study consisted of cDNA or gDNA derived from T cells, B-cell-depleted T cells, or PBMCs. The dataset comprised deeply sampled blood TCRbeta repertoires from subjects exposed to, actively infected with, or recovered from COVID-19. The repertoires were released in a freely available public database meant as a resource for research on the immune response to SARS-CoV-2. Samples were obtained from the ongoing ImmuneRACE study (first 160 participants) and from 1,200 or so subjects provided by 6 global collaborators. A de-identified subject ID, COVID-19 status, age in years and sex were almost always included in the sample metadata. Where available, HLA class I and class II types were obtained from metadata supplied by the sample provider rather than from assay-based typing. General conclusions and limits of the study: How much clinical and demographic metadata was included differed by source and by participant, and the metadata was provided uncurated.

Reading from cysteine to phenylalanine, the CDR3 counts 15 amino acids. CDR3 DNA is the only sequence kept; it has 45 bases, read in frame from the first base. After removal of 0 bases from V and 6 bases from J, the junction retains 6 bases not matched to a gene. CDR1 and CDR2 were assigned from the germline V gene (reference sequence) as SEHNR and FQNEAQ. The immunoSEQ Assay, a bias-controlled multiplex PCR, was used to amplify TCRbeta CDR3 regions from genomic DNA. Under the source paper's analysis protocol: The number of nucleated cells in each sample was estimated by amplification of reference gene primers within the assay. To quantify the absolute abundance of each unique TCRbeta CDR3 rearrangement, sequence reads were collapsed and filtered. Productive Simpson clonality was computed per sample as the square root of Simpson's diversity index over productive rearrangements. Here the immuneACCESS table is served through TCRdb, limited to in-frame sequences with V and J called. Missing clones are a known gap in these copies; in checked studies unresolved V genes cover under half, and the rest lacks a known reason. The DNA was the basis for D and trimming; V, J and clone size are from that table. The sample has some 34,000 clones on record, approximately 85% of them singletons. The top ten clonotypes cover around 7% of the sample.

Whole blood was collected in K2EDTA tubes by collaborating institutions according to the institutions' own protocols. For TCRbeta analysis, collaborator samples were shipped as frozen whole blood, as isolated PBMCs, or as DNA extracted from either sample type. The origin of this receptor is a human donor in a cohort sampled during active COVID-19. Sequencing was carried out using peripheral blood. In this chain, TRBV7-9 is recombined with TRBJ1-2, with 8 junctional bases fitting TRBD1. Here the CDR3 is given as CASSLAGGQVDGYTF. The DNA reads TGTGCCAGCAGCTTAGCAGGGGGACAGGTGGATGGCTACACCTTC.